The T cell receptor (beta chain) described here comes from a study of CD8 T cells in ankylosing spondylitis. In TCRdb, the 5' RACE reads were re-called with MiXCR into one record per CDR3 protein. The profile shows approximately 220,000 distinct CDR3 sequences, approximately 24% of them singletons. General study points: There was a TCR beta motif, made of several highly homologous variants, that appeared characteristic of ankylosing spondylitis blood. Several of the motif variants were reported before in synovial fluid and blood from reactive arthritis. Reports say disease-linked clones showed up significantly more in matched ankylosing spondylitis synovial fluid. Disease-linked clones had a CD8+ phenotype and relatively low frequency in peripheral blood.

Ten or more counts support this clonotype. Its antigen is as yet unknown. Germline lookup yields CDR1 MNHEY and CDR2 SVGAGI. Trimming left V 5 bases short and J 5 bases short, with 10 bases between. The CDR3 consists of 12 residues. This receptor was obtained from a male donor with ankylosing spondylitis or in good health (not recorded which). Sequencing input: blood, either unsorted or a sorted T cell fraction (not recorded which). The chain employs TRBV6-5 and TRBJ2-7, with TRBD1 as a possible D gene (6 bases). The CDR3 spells CASSQQGDEQYF. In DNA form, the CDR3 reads TGTGCCAGCAGTCAACAGGGTGACGAGCAGTACTTC.